This TCR beta chain was sequenced in a study of T cells after yellow fever vaccination. Study-level results: Clones that expanded after primary vaccination mostly reappeared after the booster (96% CD4, about 91% CD8).

This clonotype was counted many times. What it recognizes is unknown. Each CDR3 protein is one row after TCRdb ran MiXCR on the 5' RACE reads. The sample shows fewer than 350,000 distinct CDR3 sequences, roughly 3.5% of them seen only once. The V segment lost 0 bases and the J segment 7 bases; nucleotides outside the gene matches: 1. Per the germline V gene, CDR1 is SGHRS and CDR2 is YFSETQ. CDR3 length: 14 amino acids. The source material was PBMCs, sampled on the day of the yellow fever booster vaccination. The receptor's source is a young man who received the YFV17D yellow fever vaccine. The chain employs TRBV5-1 and TRBJ1-4; 9 bases are a match to TRBD1. In nucleotides, the CDR3 is TGCGCCAGCAGCTTGGGGACAGGGGCTGAAAAACTGTTTTTT. This encodes CASSLGTGAEKLFF.